Below, 13 T cell receptor beta chains from the same sample are listed, as sequenced in a study of T cell responses to AZD1222 COVID-19 vaccine. The data were produced by immunoSEQ multiplex PCR, yet TCRdb's version contains in-frame clones alone and is incomplete. The table has 100,000 or so clones, about 82% seen once. Material: peripheral blood, obtained on day 0 of AZD1222 vaccination. Receptor source: an adult in good health.

This clone was seen once. The rearrangement links TRBV2 to TRBJ1-4; D not certain. This CDR3 has 14 amino acids. Per germline, CDR1 SNHLY and CDR2 FYNNEI. Trimming took 2 bases from V and 5 from J, leaving 9 bases between them. The CDR3: CASSESAGNEKLFF. For the CDR3, the DNA is TGTGCCAGCAGTGAATCGGCCGGGAATGAAAAACTGTTTTTT.

This clone showed up just a few times. V usage is TRBV6-1 and J usage is TRBJ1-5; TRBD1 agrees at 7 bases. Germline CDR1 is MNHNS and CDR2 is SASEGT. The CDR3 contains 13 residues. V dropped 10 bases and J dropped 4; count of bases not matched to a gene: 7. For the CDR3, the DNA is TGTGCCACCGTGACAGGGATGAATCAGCCCCAGCATTTT. This gives the protein CATVTGMNQPQHF.

This chain connects TRBV6-6 to TRBJ2-1, with TRBD2 identical over 11 bases. This CDR3 region has 14 residues. Per germline, CDR1 MNHNY and CDR2 SVGAGI (reference sequence). The J segment lost 4 bases and the V segment lost 8 bases, leaving 4 bases of the junction unmatched. The CDR3 region has the DNA TGTGCCAGCGGGGGACTAGCGGTATACAATGAGCAGTTCTTC. This sequence encodes CASGGLAVYNEQFF.

The rearrangement links TRBV2 to TRBJ1-6; the D is unclear. The CDR3 is 15 residues long. V lost 2 bases, J lost 9 bases, and 14 bases lay in between. The germline V gene encodes CDR1 SNHLY and CDR2 FYNNEI. DNA for the CDR3: TGTGCCAGCAGTGAATCACGAGCTGATGGTTCACCCCTCCACTTT. Translation: CASSESRADGSPLHF.

The V gene is TRBV7-2, the J gene TRBJ1-2, with D unclear. V shed 5 bases and J shed 2 bases, with 9 bases lying between them. The CDR3 is 13 amino acids. Germline V gene data show CDR1 as SGHTA and CDR2 as FQGNSA. The CDR3 sequence: CASSVRENYGYTF. In nucleotides, the CDR3 is TGTGCCAGCAGCGTCAGAGAAAACTATGGCTACACCTTC.

This rearrangement joins TRBV5-1 to TRBJ2-5; D uncertain. Germline V gives CDR1 SGHRS, CDR2 YFSETQ. The CDR3 spans 12 residues. V shed 0 bases and J shed 5 bases, with 5 bases lying between them. The CDR3 DNA reads as TGCGCCAGCAGCTTGGGAGAGGAGACCCAGTACTTC. Amino acids: CASSLGEETQYF.

The chain links TRBV2 to TRBJ2-2; D call uncertain. CDR3 length: 15 amino acids. Trimming stripped 7 bases from V and 1 base from J, with 13 bases between. CDR1 and CDR2 from the germline V gene are SNHLY and FYNNEI. The CDR3 here is CASNGRSENTGELFF. The CDR3 region has the DNA TGTGCCAGCAACGGCCGTTCAGAGAACACCGGGGAGCTGTTTTTT.

J is TRBJ1-1 and V is TRBV19, with TRBD1 as a possible D gene (6 bases). The CDR3 has 13 residues. Trimming removed 3 bases from V and 6 bases from J, with 11 bases in between. Germline V gene data show CDR1 as LNHDA and CDR2 as SQIVND (reference sequence). The DNA of the CDR3 is TGTGCCAGTAGTATTGCGGACAGCGCTGAAGCTTTCTTT. Amino acids: CASSIADSAEAFF.

The chain links TRBV9 to TRBJ2-1; D remains unclear. Germline V gene sequence: CDR1 SGDLS, CDR2 YYNGEE. Trimming cost V 3 bases and J 9 bases, with 10 bases left between them. CDR3 length equals 12 residues. The CDR3 is CASSGSGAEQFF. In nucleotides, the CDR3 is TGTGCCAGCAGCGGCTCTGGCGCTGAGCAGTTCTTC.

The chain couples TRBV5-1 to TRBJ1-4; possible D gene TRBD1, 6 bases. Germline V gives CDR1 SGHRS, CDR2 YFSETQ. Trimming took 5 bases from V and 5 from J, leaving 10 bases between them. This CDR3 has 13 amino acids. The CDR3: CASRDSSNEKLFF. CDR3 DNA: TGCGCCAGCAGGGACAGCAGCAATGAAAAACTGTTTTTT.

CDR3 sequence (DNA): TGTGCCAGCAGCCAAGTCAGGGACAGGGGGAGATACGAGCAGTACTTC. Protein sequence: CASSQVRDRGRYEQYF. The chain recombines TRBV14 with TRBJ2-7; 11 bases agree with TRBD1. This CDR3 spans 16 amino acids. Unmatched junction bases numbered 6, after V lost 1 base and J lost 4 bases. Germline CDR1 is SGHDN and CDR2 is FVKESK.

The V gene is TRBV6-5, the J gene TRBJ1-3, with no clear D. Germline CDR1 reads MNHEY; CDR2 reads SVGAGI. The V and J ends lost 0 bases and 4 bases respectively, with 7 bases between them. This CDR3 region has 14 residues. CDR3 sequence reads: CASSYSRQGNTIYF. CDR3 coding DNA: TGTGCCAGCAGTTACTCGCGACAAGGAAACACCATATATTTT.

The chain combines TRBV30 with TRBJ1-1; TRBD1 might be the D (5 bases). V was shortened by 1 base and J by 5 bases, with 14 bases between the two germline ends. Germline lookup yields CDR1 GTSNPN and CDR2 SVGIG (reference sequence). The CDR3 runs to 14 residues. The DNA of the CDR3 is TGTGCCTGGAGTGCGGAGTCGGAGGGGACTGAAGCTTTCTTT. Translated, it gives CAWSAESEGTEAFF.